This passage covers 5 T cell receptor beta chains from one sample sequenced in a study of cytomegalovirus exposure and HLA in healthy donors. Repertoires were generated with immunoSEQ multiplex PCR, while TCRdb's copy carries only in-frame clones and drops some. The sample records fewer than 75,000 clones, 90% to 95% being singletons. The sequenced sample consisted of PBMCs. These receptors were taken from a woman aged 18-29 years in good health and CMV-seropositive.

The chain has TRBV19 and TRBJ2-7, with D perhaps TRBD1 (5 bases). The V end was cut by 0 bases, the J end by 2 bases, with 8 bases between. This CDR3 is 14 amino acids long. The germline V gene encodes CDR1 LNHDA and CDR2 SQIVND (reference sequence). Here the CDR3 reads CASSIDQGPYEQYF. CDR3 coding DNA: TGTGCCAGTAGTATAGACCAGGGCCCCTACGAGCAGTACTTC.

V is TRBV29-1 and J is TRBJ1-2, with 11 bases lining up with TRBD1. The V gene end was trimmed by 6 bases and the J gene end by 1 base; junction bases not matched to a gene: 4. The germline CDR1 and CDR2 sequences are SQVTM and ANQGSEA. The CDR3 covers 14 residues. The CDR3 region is CSVGTGGGNYGYTF. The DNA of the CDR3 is TGCAGCGTGGGGACAGGGGGAGGTAACTATGGCTACACCTTC.

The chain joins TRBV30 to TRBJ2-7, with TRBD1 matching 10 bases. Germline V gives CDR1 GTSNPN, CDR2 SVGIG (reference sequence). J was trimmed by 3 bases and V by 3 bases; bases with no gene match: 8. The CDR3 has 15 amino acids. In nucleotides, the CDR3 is TGTGCCTGGAGAGGCGGGACAGGGGCTGGCTACGAGCAGTACTTC. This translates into CAWRGGTGAGYEQYF.

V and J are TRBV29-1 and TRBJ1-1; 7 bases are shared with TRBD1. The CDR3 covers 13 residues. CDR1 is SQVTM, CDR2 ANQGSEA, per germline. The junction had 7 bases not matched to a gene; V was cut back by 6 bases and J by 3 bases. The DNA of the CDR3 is TGCAGCGTCAGCCGGGACAGTTACACTGAAGCTTTCTTT. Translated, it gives CSVSRDSYTEAFF.

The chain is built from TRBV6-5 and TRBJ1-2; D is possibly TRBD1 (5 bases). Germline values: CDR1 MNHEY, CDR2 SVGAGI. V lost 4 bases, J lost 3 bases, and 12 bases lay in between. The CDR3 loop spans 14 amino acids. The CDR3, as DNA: TGTGCCAGCAGTTCCATCGGGGGTGACTATGGCTACACCTTC. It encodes CASSSIGGDYGYTF.